This T cell receptor (beta chain) was sequenced during a study of blood T cell repertoires in COVID-19 (dated by TCRdb to 2020 to 2021). Background for the entire study: Samples covering the acute and convalescent phases of COVID-19 were provided by collaborators in the United States, Italy and Spain. The prospective study material was composed of cDNA or gDNA derived from T cells, B-cell-depleted T cells, or PBMCs. The dataset comprised deeply sampled blood TCRbeta repertoires from subjects exposed to, actively infected with, or recovered from COVID-19. The repertoires were released in a freely available public database intended as a resource for research on the immune response to SARS-CoV-2. Samples were obtained from the ongoing ImmuneRACE study (first 160 participants) and from over 1,000 subjects provided by 6 global collaborators. The sample metadata nearly always contained a de-identified subject ID, COVID-19 status, age in years and sex. Where available, HLA class I and class II types were obtained from metadata supplied by the sample provider rather than from assay-based typing. Points the paper makes about the study in general: Clinical and demographic metadata were provided uncurated, with the amount varying by source and participant.

Participants in the prospective study were enrolled through a virtual design, were aged roughly 18 to 100 years, and lived in 24 United States geographic areas. In the prospective study, participants were assigned to cohorts based on the clinical history participants reported in a screening survey and a study questionnaire. In the prospective study, whole blood, serum and a nasopharyngeal or oropharyngeal swab were collected from each participant by mobile phlebotomists. Participants in the prospective study had the option to provide additional blood draws and questionnaires over a roughly 2-month period. Before DNA extraction, blood samples from the prospective study were shipped at room temperature or frozen. V lost 6 bases and J lost 4 bases; the stretch between them is 11 bases long. CDR1 MDHEN and CDR2 SYDVKM are derived from the germline V gene. The CDR3 runs 13 amino acids, cysteine and phenylalanine included. Here the CDR3 DNA is all that survives: 39 bases in frame from base 1.

TCRbeta CDR3 regions were amplified from genomic DNA by means of the immunoSEQ Assay, a bias-controlled multiplex PCR. Per the source publication's procedure: Within the assay, amplification of reference gene primers was used to estimate how many nucleated cells each sample contained. Sequence reads were collapsed and filtered to measure the absolute abundance of every unique TCRbeta CDR3 rearrangement. Productive Simpson clonality was computed per sample as the square root of Simpson's diversity index over productive rearrangements. Held by TCRdb, this immuneACCESS table contains in-frame sequences only and omits some clones. Under half of the omission traces to an unresolved V gene where checked; the cause of the rest is unknown. The V and J calls and the clone size are those of that table, but D and trimming were determined from the DNA. A total of hundreds of thousands of clones appear in this sample, 80% of them only once. In total, the top ten clones hold about 7% of the sample.

To note about this clone: The antigen this receptor binds is unknown. Within one base of it there is no much larger clone, and no base qualities were kept.

The chain employs TRBV28 and TRBJ2-3; no D segment can be confidently identified. This sequence originates from a woman aged 35 to 49 with acute COVID-19. The specimen sequenced was PBMCs or T cells enriched from blood (not recorded which). The CDR3 protein is CASSQQLADTQYF. The nucleotides read TGTGCCAGCAGCCAACAGTTGGCAGATACGCAGTATTTT.